This TCR beta chain is from a study of T cells in Graves' hyperthyroidism and ophthalmopathy. Notes on the study in general: Blood also contained most expanded thyroid clonotypes above 0.001.

This clonotype was observed a few times. Its antigen remains unidentified. The V and J ends lost 2 bases and 6 bases respectively, with 16 bases between them. Germline V CDR1 and CDR2: SGHTA, FQGNSA. This CDR3 region has 15 residues. RNA transcripts gave rise to amplified TCR beta CDR3 regions. Using the HTBI primer set, a first-round RT-PCR was run on the TCR CDR3. TCRdb used MiXCR to reprocess the multiplex PCR reads, holding one entry per CDR3 protein. The table records around 440,000 distinct CDR3 sequences, approximately 14% of them present only once. V is TRBV7-2 and J is TRBJ2-5, with D uncertain. The TCR comes from a young woman with Graves' hyperthyroidism. Input material: blood. The CDR3, as DNA: TGTGCCAGCAGCTTATACGGCGGCTCCGCGCAGACCCAGTACTTC. It codes for CASSLYGGSAQTQYF.